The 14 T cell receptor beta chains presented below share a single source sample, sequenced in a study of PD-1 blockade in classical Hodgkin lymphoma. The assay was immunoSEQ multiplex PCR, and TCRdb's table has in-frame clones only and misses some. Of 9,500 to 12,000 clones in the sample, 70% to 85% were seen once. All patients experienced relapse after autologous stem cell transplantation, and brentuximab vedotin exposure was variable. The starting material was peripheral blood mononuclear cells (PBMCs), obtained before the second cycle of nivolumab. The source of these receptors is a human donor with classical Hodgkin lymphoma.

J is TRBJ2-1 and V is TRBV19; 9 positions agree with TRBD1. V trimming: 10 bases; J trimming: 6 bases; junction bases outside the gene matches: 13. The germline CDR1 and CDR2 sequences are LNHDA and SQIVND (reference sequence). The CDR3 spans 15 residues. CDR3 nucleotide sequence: TGTGCCACCAAAATCTGGGACAGGGATAGCAATGAGCAGTTCTTC. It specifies CATKIWDRDSNEQFF.

CDR3 sequence: CASSQWTGGESPLHF. The CDR3 nucleotides read TGTGCCAGCAGTCAGTGGACAGGGGGCGAATCACCCCTCCACTTT. The chain joins TRBV28 to TRBJ1-6; 11 bases align to TRBD1. V shed 5 bases, J shed 10 bases, and the junction held 7 bases outside the gene matches. Germline V lookup: CDR1 MDHEN, CDR2 SYDVKM. There are 15 residues in the CDR3.

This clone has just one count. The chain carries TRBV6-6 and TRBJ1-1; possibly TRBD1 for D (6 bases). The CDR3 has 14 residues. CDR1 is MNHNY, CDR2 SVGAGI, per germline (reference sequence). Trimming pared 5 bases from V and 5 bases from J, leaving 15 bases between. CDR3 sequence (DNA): TGTGCCAGCAGTCCCAGGGGACGGTCGACTGAAGCTTTCTTT. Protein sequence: CASSPRGRSTEAFF.

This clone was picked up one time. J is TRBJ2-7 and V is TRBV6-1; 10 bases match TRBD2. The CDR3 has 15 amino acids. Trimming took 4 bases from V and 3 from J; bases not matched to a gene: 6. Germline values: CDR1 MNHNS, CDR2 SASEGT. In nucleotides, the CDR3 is TGTGCCAGCAGTGTAGAGCGGGGGGGGAGCTACGAGCAGTACTTC. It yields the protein CASSVERGGSYEQYF.

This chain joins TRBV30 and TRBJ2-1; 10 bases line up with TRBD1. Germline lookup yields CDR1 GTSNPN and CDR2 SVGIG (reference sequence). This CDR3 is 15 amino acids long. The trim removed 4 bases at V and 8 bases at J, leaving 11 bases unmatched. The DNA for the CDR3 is TGTGCCTGGACCACCGGGACAGGGGTGGTCGATGAGCAGTTCTTC. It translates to CAWTTGTGVVDEQFF.

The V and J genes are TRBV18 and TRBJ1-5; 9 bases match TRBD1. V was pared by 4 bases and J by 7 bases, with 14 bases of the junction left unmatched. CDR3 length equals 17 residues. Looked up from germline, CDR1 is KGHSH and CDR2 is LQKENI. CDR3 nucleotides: TGTGCCAGCTCACTTTTGGCCACCGGGACAGGGAACCAGCCCCAGCATTTT. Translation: CASSLLATGTGNQPQHF. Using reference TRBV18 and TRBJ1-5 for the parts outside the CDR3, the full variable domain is NAGVMQNPRHLVRRRGQEARLRCSPMKGHSHVYWYRQLPEEGLKFMVYLQKENIIDESGMPKERFSAEFPKEGPSILRIQQVVRGDSAAYFCASSLLATGTGNQPQHFGDGTRLSIL.

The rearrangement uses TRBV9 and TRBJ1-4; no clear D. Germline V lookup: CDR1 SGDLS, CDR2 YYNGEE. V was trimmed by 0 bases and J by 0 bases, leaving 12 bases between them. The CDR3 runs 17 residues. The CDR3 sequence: CASSVVPSLTTNEKLFF. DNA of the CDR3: TGTGCCAGCAGCGTAGTCCCTAGTCTGACAACTAATGAAAAACTGTTTTTT.

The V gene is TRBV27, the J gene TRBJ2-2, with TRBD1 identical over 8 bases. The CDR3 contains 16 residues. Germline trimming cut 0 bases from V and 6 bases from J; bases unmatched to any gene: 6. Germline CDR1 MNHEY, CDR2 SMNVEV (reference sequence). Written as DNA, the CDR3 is TGTGCCAGCAGTTTATCACCAGGGGGCCATGCCGGGGAGCTGTTTTTT. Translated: CASSLSPGGHAGELFF.

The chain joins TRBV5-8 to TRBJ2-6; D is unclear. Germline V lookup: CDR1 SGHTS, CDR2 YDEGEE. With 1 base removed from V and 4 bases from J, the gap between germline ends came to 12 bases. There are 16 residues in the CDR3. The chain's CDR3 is CASSLFSGTGANVLTF. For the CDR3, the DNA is TGTGCCAGCAGCTTGTTCTCGGGTACAGGGGCCAACGTCCTGACTTTC.

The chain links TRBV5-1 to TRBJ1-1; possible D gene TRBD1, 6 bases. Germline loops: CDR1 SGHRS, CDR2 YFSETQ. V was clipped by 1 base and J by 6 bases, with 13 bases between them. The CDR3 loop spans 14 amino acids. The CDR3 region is CASSLRQGIAEAFF. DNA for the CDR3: TGCGCCAGCAGCTTGAGGCAGGGGATCGCTGAAGCTTTCTTT. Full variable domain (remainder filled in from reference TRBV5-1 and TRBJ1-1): KAGVTQTPRYLIKTRGQQVTLSCSPISGHRSVSWYQQTPGQGLQFLFEYFSETQRNKGNFPGRFSGRQFSNSRSEMNVSTLELGDSALYLCASSLRQGIAEAFFGQGTRLTVV.

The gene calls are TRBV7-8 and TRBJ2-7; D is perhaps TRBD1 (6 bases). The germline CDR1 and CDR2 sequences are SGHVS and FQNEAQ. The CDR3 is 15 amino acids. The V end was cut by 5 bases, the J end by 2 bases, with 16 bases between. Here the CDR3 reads CASSGTGTLAYEQYF. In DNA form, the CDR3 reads TGTGCCAGCAGCGGGACCGGGACACTTGCCTACGAGCAGTACTTC.

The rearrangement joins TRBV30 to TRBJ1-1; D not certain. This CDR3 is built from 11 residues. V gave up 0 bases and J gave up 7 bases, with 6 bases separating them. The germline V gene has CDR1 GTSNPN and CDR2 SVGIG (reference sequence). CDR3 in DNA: TGTGCCTGGAGTGTTGGTTTTGAAGCTTTCTTT. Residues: CAWSVGFEAFF.

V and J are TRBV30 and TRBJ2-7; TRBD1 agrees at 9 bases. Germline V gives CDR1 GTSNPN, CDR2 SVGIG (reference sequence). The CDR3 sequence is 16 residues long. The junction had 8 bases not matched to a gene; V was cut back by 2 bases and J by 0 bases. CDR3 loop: CAWSKQPGQGSYEQYF. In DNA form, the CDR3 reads TGTGCCTGGAGTAAACAGCCGGGACAGGGCTCCTACGAGCAGTACTTC. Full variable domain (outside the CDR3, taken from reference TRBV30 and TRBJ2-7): SQTIHQWPATLVQPVGSPLSLECTVEGTSNPNLYWYRQAAGRGLQLLFYSVGIGQISSEVPQNLSASRPQDRQFILSSKKLLLSDSGFYLCAWSKQPGQGSYEQYFGPGTRLTVT.

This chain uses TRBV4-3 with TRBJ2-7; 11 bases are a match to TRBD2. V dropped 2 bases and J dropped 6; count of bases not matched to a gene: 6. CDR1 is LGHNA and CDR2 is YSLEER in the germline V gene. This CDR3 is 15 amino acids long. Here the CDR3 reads CASSQLIAGGPEQYF. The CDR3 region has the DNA TGCGCCAGCAGCCAACTCATAGCGGGGGGGCCCGAGCAGTACTTC.